The 23 T cell receptor beta chains in this list originate from one sample, sequenced in a study of blood T cell repertoires in COVID-19. The assay was immunoSEQ multiplex PCR, and TCRdb's table has in-frame clones only and misses some. The data show some 300,000 clones, 85% to 90% seen once. Source material: peripheral blood. The source of these receptors is a woman in her forties with COVID-19, enrolled during active disease.

The V gene is TRBV30, the J gene TRBJ1-1, with a possible D match to TRBD1 (6 bases). The CDR3 spans 18 residues. Germline V gene lookup returns CDR1 GTSNPN and CDR2 SVGIG (reference sequence). Trimming shortened V by 0 bases and J by 0 bases, and 20 bases separated the two germline ends. This CDR3 is CAWSVRFARRDMNTEAFF. In nucleotides, the CDR3 is TGTGCCTGGAGTGTACGGTTTGCCCGCAGGGACATGAACACTGAAGCTTTCTTT.

The chain employs TRBV28 and TRBJ1-1; 8 bases map to TRBD1. The V gene's germline CDR1 is MDHEN and CDR2 SYDVKM. Germline trimming cut 5 bases from V and 1 base from J; bases unmatched to any gene: 12. CDR3 length equals 17 residues. The CDR3 sequence: CASSPGQGLWGNTEAFF. Here the CDR3 DNA reads TGTGCCAGCAGTCCCGGACAGGGACTCTGGGGGAACACTGAAGCTTTCTTT. Full variable domain (remainder filled in from reference TRBV28 and TRBJ1-1): DVKVTQSSRYLVKRTGEKVFLECVQDMDHENMFWYRQDPGLGLRLIYFSYDVKMKEKGDIPEGYSVSREKKERFSLILESASTNQTSMYLCASSPGQGLWGNTEAFFGQGTRLTVV.

CDR3 residues: CASSLGRDRGQPQHF. The CDR3 DNA is TGTGCCAGCAGCTTAGGCCGGGACAGAGGACAGCCCCAGCATTTT. The chain has TRBV11-3 and TRBJ1-5, with 7 bases that match TRBD1. CDR3 length: 15 amino acids. The V segment lost 1 base and the J segment 7 bases; nucleotides outside the gene matches: 7. The germline CDR1 and CDR2 sequences are SGHNT and YENEEA. The full variable domain, in which reference TRBV11-3 and TRBJ1-5 provide the parts outside the CDR3, is EAGVVQSPRYKIIEKKQPVAFWCNPISGHNTLYWYLQNLGQGPELLIRYENEEAVDDSQLPKDRFSAERLKGVDSTLKIQPAELGDSAVYLCASSLGRDRGQPQHFGDGTRLSIL.

The V and J genes are TRBV9 and TRBJ1-5; 7 bases are shared with TRBD1. Germline CDR1 is SGDLS and CDR2 is YYNGEE. J lost 8 bases, V lost 3 bases, and 11 bases had no gene match. The CDR3 runs to 15 residues. The CDR3 region has the DNA TGTGCCAGCAGCGCTAGTCAGGGGGTAGGGGAGCCCCAGCATTTT. The encoded protein is CASSASQGVGEPQHF.

A word on this clone: This specimen includes other DNA sequences encoding the same CDR3. The CDR3 nucleotides read TGTGCCAGCTCACCAGGGGCGGCTAATGAAAAACTGTTTTTT. Translating gives CASSPGAANEKLFF. The genes are TRBV18 and TRBJ1-4; D may be TRBD1 (5 bases). With 2 bases removed from V and 3 bases from J, the gap between germline ends came to 7 bases. CDR3 length equals 14 residues. Germline V CDR1 and CDR2: KGHSH, LQKENI.

This chain joins TRBV5-5 and TRBJ1-2; D unresolved. Trimming removed 2 bases at V and 4 bases at J, with 21 bases between. From germline, CDR1 is SGHKS and CDR2 YYEKEE (reference sequence). The CDR3 has 17 amino acids. The CDR3 spells CASSLLFQRRKIYGYTF. The DNA for the CDR3 is TGTGCCAGCAGCTTACTATTCCAGAGACGTAAAATCTATGGCTACACCTTC.

The J gene is TRBJ1-2, the V gene TRBV6-6; D is perhaps TRBD1 (5 bases). The germline gives CDR1 MNHNY, CDR2 SVGAGI (reference sequence). The CDR3 runs to 16 residues. Trimming removed 6 bases from V and 3 bases from J, with 20 bases in between. CDR3 in amino acids: CASSLTGGTQDYGYTF. DNA for the CDR3: TGTGCCAGCAGCCTTACGGGGGGGACTCAAGACTATGGCTACACCTTC.

The gene calls are TRBV28 and TRBJ2-4, with 8 bases matching TRBD1. This CDR3 contains 13 residues. The germline V gene encodes CDR1 MDHEN and CDR2 SYDVKM. The trim removed 6 bases at V and 5 bases at J, leaving 3 bases unmatched. The CDR3 bases are TGTGCCAGCAGCGCAGGGGGCGAAAACATTCAGTACTTC. The encoded protein is CASSAGGENIQYF.

The chain carries TRBV11-1 and TRBJ2-1; D perhaps matches TRBD2 (6 bases). V shed 4 bases and J shed 9 bases, with 7 bases lying between them. This CDR3 spans 11 amino acids. CDR1 and CDR2 (germline): SGHAT, FQDESV (reference sequence). The CDR3 DNA is TGTGCCAGCAGCTCGCGGGGTGAGCAGTTCTTC. The encoded protein is CASSSRGEQFF. Full variable domain (outside the CDR3, taken from reference TRBV11-1 and TRBJ2-1): EAEVAQSPRYKITEKSQAVAFWCDPISGHATLYWYRQILGQGPELLVQFQDESVVDDSQLPKDRFSAERLKGVDSTLKIQPAELGDSAMYLCASSSRGEQFFGPGTRLTVL.

The genes are TRBV5-1 and TRBJ2-3; TRBD1 matches at 7 bases. V trimming: 7 bases; J trimming: 5 bases; junction bases outside the gene matches: 7. CDR3 length: 13 amino acids. Germline loops: CDR1 SGHRS, CDR2 YFSETQ. For the CDR3, the DNA is TGCGCCAGCGGGTCGACAGGGATAGATACGCAGTATTTT. It specifies CASGSTGIDTQYF.

The chain joins TRBV10-3 to TRBJ1-5; D is possibly TRBD1 (6 bases). Germline CDR1 ENHRY, CDR2 SYGVKD. This CDR3 is 14 amino acids long. Trimming removed 9 bases from V and 3 bases from J, with 15 bases in between. The CDR3 DNA sequence: TGTGCCATAAGACAGGCAGGGGACAATCAGCCCCAGCATTTT. Protein: CAIRQAGDNQPQHF.

The table lists this clone with a count of one. The chain carries TRBV7-2 and TRBJ2-7; possibly TRBD2 for D (6 bases). The CDR3 is 14 amino acids. Per the germline V gene, CDR1 is SGHTA and CDR2 is FQGNSA. Trimming took off 7 bases at V and 0 bases at J, with 13 bases between the two ends. This CDR3 is CASTRNGGSYEQYF. Written as DNA, the CDR3 is TGTGCCAGCACCCGAAACGGGGGCTCCTACGAGCAGTACTTC.

The chain has TRBV30 and TRBJ1-1; D is uncertain. The germline V gene encodes CDR1 GTSNPN and CDR2 SVGIG (reference sequence). V lost 2 bases and J 10 bases, leaving 14 bases between the germline ends. This CDR3 contains 12 residues. CDR3 nucleotides: TGTGCCTGGAGTCCTGGGCCTAAAGGAGCTTTCTTT. This translates into CAWSPGPKGAFF.

This clone occurred once. V is TRBV18 and J is TRBJ1-6, with TRBD1 matching over 10 bases. CDR1 is KGHSH and CDR2 is LQKENI in the germline V gene. The CDR3 is 15 amino acids. V gave up 3 bases and J gave up 9 bases; unmatched junction bases: 5. The CDR3 is CASSPETGGGSPLHF. Written as DNA, the CDR3 is TGTGCCAGCTCACCGGAGACAGGGGGCGGTTCACCCCTCCACTTT. The full variable domain, in which reference TRBV18 and TRBJ1-6 provide the parts outside the CDR3, is NAGVMQNPRHLVRRRGQEARLRCSPMKGHSHVYWYRQLPEEGLKFMVYLQKENIIDESGMPKERFSAEFPKEGPSILRIQQVVRGDSAAYFCASSPETGGGSPLHFGNGTRLTVT.

This clone was detected only once. CDR3 sequence (DNA): TGTGCCAGCAGCGACGACAGGGTAAGCACTGAAGCTTTCTTT. Its translation: CASSDDRVSTEAFF. The rearrangement links TRBV6-2 or TRBV6-3 to TRBJ1-1; 7 bases line up with TRBD1. Per germline, CDR1 MNHEY and CDR2 SVGEGT. J lost 4 bases, V lost 6 bases, and 8 bases had no gene match. The CDR3 sequence is 14 residues long.

This chain links TRBV15 with TRBJ2-1; 11 bases map to TRBD2. The V gene's germline CDR1 is LNHNV and CDR2 YYDKDF (reference sequence). The CDR3 runs 18 residues. After removal of 0 bases from V and 3 bases from J, the junction contained 7 bases not matched to a gene. The CDR3 is CATSRDGGTSGVYNEQFF. CDR3 DNA: TGTGCCACCAGCAGAGACGGGGGGACTAGCGGAGTCTACAATGAGCAGTTCTTC. Looking up the rest from reference TRBV15 and TRBJ2-1 gives the full variable domain: DAMVIQNPRYQVTQFGKPVTLSCSQTLNHNVMYWYQQKSSQAPKLLFHYYDKDFNNEADTPDNFQSRRPNTSFCFLDIRSPGLGDTAMYLCATSRDGGTSGVYNEQFFGPGTRLTVL.

This clone was counted a single time. This sequence joins TRBV7-9 and TRBJ2-3, with TRBD2 matching over 8 bases. The V and J ends lost 1 base and 1 base, in that order; junction bases with no gene match: 1. The CDR3 covers 15 residues. CDR1 is SEHNR, CDR2 FQNEAQ, per germline (reference sequence). As DNA, the CDR3 is TGTGCCAGCAGCTTAGTCGGGAGGGGCACAGATACGCAGTATTTT. Translating gives CASSLVGRGTDTQYF.

J is TRBJ1-1 and V is TRBV3-1 (or the pseudogene TRBV3-2); D possibly corresponds to TRBD1 (5 bases). CDR1 and CDR2 from the germline V gene are LGHDT and YNNKEL (reference sequence). The CDR3 has 13 residues. Between the trimmed V and J ends, which lost 4 bases and 5 bases, there was a span of 11 bases. CDR3 loop: CASSLRGRTEAFF. CDR3 nucleotide sequence: TGTGCCAGCAGCCTAAGGGGAAGGACTGAAGCTTTCTTT.

V is TRBV7-3 and J is TRBJ1-1; D uncertain. The CDR3 contains 14 residues. Per germline, CDR1 SGHTA and CDR2 FQGTGA. Trimming stripped 2 bases from V and 3 bases from J, with 10 bases between. CDR3 loop: CASSLDRGYTEAFF. CDR3 in DNA: TGTGCCAGCAGCTTAGATCGGGGTTACACTGAAGCTTTCTTT.

This chain links TRBV24-1 with TRBJ2-2, with D tentatively TRBD2 (6 bases). The CDR3 runs 15 residues. Per the germline V gene, CDR1 is KGHDR and CDR2 is SFDVKD. Trimming took 4 bases from V and 4 from J, leaving 12 bases between them. Written as DNA, the CDR3 is TGTGCCACCAGTGACGGGGGAAGGTCCACCGGGGAGCTGTTTTTT. Translated: CATSDGGRSTGELFF.

This clone appeared a single time. The CDR3: CAIRGATEQFF. The CDR3 bases are TGTGCCATCCGTGGGGCCACTGAGCAGTTCTTC. The chain has TRBV10-3 and TRBJ2-1, with D possibly being TRBD1 (5 bases). The germline gives CDR1 ENHRY, CDR2 SYGVKD. This CDR3 comprises 11 residues. Trimming shortened V by 8 bases and J by 9 bases, and 11 bases separated the two germline ends.

This chain links TRBV28 with TRBJ2-1; no definite D call. Germline CDR1 and CDR2: MDHEN and SYDVKM. This CDR3 contains 13 residues. V gave up 3 bases and J gave up 6 bases, with 9 bases separating them. CDR3 DNA: TGTGCCAGCAGTTTCTTAAGAGCCAATGAGCAGTTCTTC. Encoded protein: CASSFLRANEQFF. The full variable domain, with the rest looked up from reference TRBV28 and TRBJ2-1, is DVKVTQSSRYLVKRTGEKVFLECVQDMDHENMFWYRQDPGLGLRLIYFSYDVKMKEKGDIPEGYSVSREKKERFSLILESASTNQTSMYLCASSFLRANEQFFGPGTRLTVL.

The chain couples TRBV28 to TRBJ1-1, with D possibly matching TRBD1 (6 bases). From germline, CDR1 is MDHEN and CDR2 SYDVKM. This CDR3 is 12 amino acids long. The ends were cut back, 2 bases at V and 11 bases at J, with 12 bases in the middle. Here the CDR3 DNA reads TGTGCCAGCAGTTTAAAGGGGGTGAGGGCTTTCTTT. This gives the protein CASSLKGVRAFF.